One and the same sample provided the 9 T cell receptor beta chains below, sequenced in a study of Graves' ophthalmopathy and Graves' hyperthyroidism. The sequenced template was RNA, covering the TCR beta CDR3 region. RT-PCR with HTBI primers came first, then second-round multiplex PCR. TCRdb re-derived calls from the multiplex PCR reads in MiXCR, one entry per CDR3 protein. The data contain 600,000 to 700,000 distinct CDR3 sequences, 35% to 50% of them singletons. Input material: peripheral blood. The receptors were gathered from an adult man with Graves' ophthalmopathy.

The chain carries TRBV6-2 or TRBV6-3 and TRBJ1-1; 10 bases are shared with TRBD1. This CDR3 has 16 residues. V shed 5 bases and J 0 bases; nucleotides not matched to a gene: 6. The germline CDR1 and CDR2 sequences are MNHEY and SVGEGT. Written as DNA, the CDR3 is TGTGCCAGCAGTCACGGGACAGGGGATATGAACACTGAAGCTTTCTTT. Translation: CASSHGTGDMNTEAFF.

The V call is TRBV12-3 or TRBV12-4, the J call TRBJ2-6; no clear D gene. V was shortened by 7 bases and J by 0 bases, with 7 bases between the two germline ends. CDR3 length: 14 amino acids. The CDR3, as DNA: TGTGCCAGCACGGTTGCCTCTGGGGCCAACGTCCTGACTTTC. Its protein product is CASTVASGANVLTF.

In its sample, this clonotype was seen a few times. This chain uses TRBV6-1 with TRBJ2-5, with 10 bases identical to TRBD2. This CDR3 has 15 amino acids. V shed 4 bases, J shed 4 bases, and the junction held 6 bases outside the gene matches. Germline V gives CDR1 MNHNS, CDR2 SASEGT. CDR3 protein: CASSGAGGRGETQYF. In DNA, the CDR3 is TGTGCCAGCAGTGGAGCGGGGGGGCGGGGAGAGACCCAGTACTTC.

This clonotype was counted ten times or more. The CDR3 nucleotides are TGTGCCACCAGCGATACGGGGTTCCAGCCCCAGCATTTT. It specifies CATSDTGFQPQHF. The chain combines TRBV24-1 with TRBJ1-5; no reliable D call. V dropped 7 bases and J dropped 7 bases, with 13 bases sitting between them. The germline CDR1 and CDR2 sequences are KGHDR and SFDVKD. The CDR3 has 13 amino acids.

This clonotype showed up just a few times. The V call is TRBV4-1, the J call TRBJ1-4, with D uncertain. This CDR3 spans 15 amino acids. Germline V gene data show CDR1 as MGHRA and CDR2 as YSYEKL. V shed 1 base and J shed 3 bases, with 9 bases lying between them. CDR3 sequence reads: CASSQGWVANEKLFF. CDR3 nucleotides: TGCGCCAGCAGCCAAGGGTGGGTAGCTAATGAAAAACTGTTTTTT.

V gene TRBV10-3 combines with J gene TRBJ1-5; D is perhaps TRBD1 (6 bases). V gave up 3 bases and J gave up 2 bases, with 11 bases separating them. The CDR3 contains 15 residues. The germline V gene has CDR1 ENHRY and CDR2 SYGVKD. This chain's CDR3 is CAISDGGAGNQPQHF. The CDR3 bases are TGTGCCATCAGTGACGGGGGGGCGGGCAATCAGCCCCAGCATTTT.

The chain recombines TRBV29-1 with TRBJ1-1; D may be TRBD1 (6 bases). The CDR3 runs 13 residues. In germline, CDR1 is SQVTM, CDR2 ANQGSEA. Trimming stripped 3 bases from V and 5 bases from J, with 13 bases between. CDR3 in amino acids: CSVDRGAWTEAFF. CDR3 nucleotide sequence: TGCAGCGTTGATCGGGGGGCTTGGACTGAAGCTTTCTTT.

This clonotype was counted between two and nine times. The CDR3 region is CASGASGRGNEQYF. The CDR3 DNA sequence: TGTGCCAGTGGGGCTAGCGGGAGGGGGAACGAGCAGTACTTC. The chain employs TRBV12-3 or TRBV12-4 and TRBJ2-7, with 12 nucleotides matching TRBD2. There are 14 residues in the CDR3. V was pared by 9 bases and J by 5 bases, with 8 bases of the junction left unmatched.

There are many counts of this clonotype. V and J are TRBV14 and TRBJ1-1; perhaps TRBD1 as D (5 bases). There are 13 residues in the CDR3. Germline CDR1 reads SGHDN; CDR2 reads FVKESK. Trimming removed 1 base at V and 4 bases at J, with 7 bases between. The CDR3 spells CASSQGQITEAFF. CDR3 DNA: TGTGCCAGCAGCCAAGGACAGATCACTGAAGCTTTCTTT.